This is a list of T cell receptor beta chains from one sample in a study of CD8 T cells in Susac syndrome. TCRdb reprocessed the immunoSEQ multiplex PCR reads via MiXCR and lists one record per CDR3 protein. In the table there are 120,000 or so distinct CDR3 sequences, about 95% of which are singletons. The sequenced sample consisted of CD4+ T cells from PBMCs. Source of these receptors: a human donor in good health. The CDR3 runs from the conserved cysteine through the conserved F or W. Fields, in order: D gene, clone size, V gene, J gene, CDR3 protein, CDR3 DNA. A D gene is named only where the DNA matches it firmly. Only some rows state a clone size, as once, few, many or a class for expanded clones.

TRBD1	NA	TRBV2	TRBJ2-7	CASTRTGINYEQYF	TGTGCCAGCACCCGGACAGGGATCAACTACGAGCAGTACTTC
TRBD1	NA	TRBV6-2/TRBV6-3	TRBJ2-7	CASTSPGTGSYEQYF	TGTGCCAGCACGTCTCCGGGGACAGGGTCCTACGAGCAGTACTTC
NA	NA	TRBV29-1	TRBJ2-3	CSVVSSTDTQYF	TGCAGCGTAGTGTCAAGCACAGATACGCAGTATTTT
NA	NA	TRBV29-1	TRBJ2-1	CSVENLGGPFLYNEQFF	TGCAGCGTTGAAAATTTGGGGGGCCCGTTTTTGTACAATGAGCAGTTCTTC
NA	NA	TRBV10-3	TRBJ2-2	CAISEASTLTGELFF	TGTGCCATCAGTGAGGCCTCTACACTTACCGGGGAGCTGTTTTTT
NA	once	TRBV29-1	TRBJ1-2	CSAPGGSDGYTF	TGCAGCGCTCCGGGGGGGTCCGATGGCTACACCTTC
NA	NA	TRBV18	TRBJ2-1	CASSPREGREQFF	TGTGCCAGCTCACCACGCGAGGGAAGAGAGCAGTTCTTC
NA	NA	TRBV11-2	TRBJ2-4	CASNQGRGSGSRNIQYF	TGTGCCAGCAACCAGGGGAGGGGTAGCGGGTCAAGGAACATTCAGTACTTC
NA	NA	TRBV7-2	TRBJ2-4	CASSTTGAKNIQYF	TGTGCCAGCAGCACAACGGGGGCCAAAAACATTCAGTACTTC
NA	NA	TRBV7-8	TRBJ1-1	CASSLNTRNTEAFF	TGTGCCAGCAGCTTAAACACGAGGAACACTGAAGCTTTCTTT
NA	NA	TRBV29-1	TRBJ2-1	CSADPGRGNNEQFF	TGCAGCGCGGATCCGGGACGCGGAAACAATGAGCAGTTCTTC
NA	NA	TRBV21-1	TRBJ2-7	CVPPGGAPYEQYF	TGTGTCCCTCCGGGCGGGGCCCCCTACGAGCAGTACTTC
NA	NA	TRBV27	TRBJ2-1	CASSSLSSASYNEQFF	TGTGCCAGCAGTAGTCTGTCTAGCGCCTCCTACAATGAGCAGTTCTTC
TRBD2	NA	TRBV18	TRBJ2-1	CASSPGSGRGNEQFF	TGTGCCAGCTCACCGGGTAGCGGGAGGGGCAATGAGCAGTTCTTC
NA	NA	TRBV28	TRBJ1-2	CASSPWAGPGGYTF	TGTGCCAGCAGCCCCTGGGCCGGCCCGGGAGGCTACACCTTC
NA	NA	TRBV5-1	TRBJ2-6	CASGTVASGANVLTF	TGCGCCAGCGGGACGGTAGCCTCTGGGGCCAACGTCCTGACTTTC
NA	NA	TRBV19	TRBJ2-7	CASSIGKPPYEQYF	TGTGCCAGTAGTATCGGAAAACCCCCCTACGAGCAGTACTTC
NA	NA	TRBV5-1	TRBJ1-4	CASSSDGRGIEKLFF	TGCGCCAGCAGCTCGGACGGGCGGGGGATCGAAAAACTGTTTTTT
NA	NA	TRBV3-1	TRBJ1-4	CASSQLPGLNEKLFF	TGTGCCAGCAGCCAACTGCCGGGCCTAAATGAAAAACTGTTTTTT
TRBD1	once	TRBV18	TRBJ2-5	CASSGTVGETQYF	TGTGCCAGCTCCGGGACAGTGGGAGAGACCCAGTACTTC
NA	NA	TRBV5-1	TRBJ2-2	CASSLVPGTNTGELFF	TGCGCCAGCAGCTTGGTCCCGGGTACGAACACCGGGGAGCTGTTTTTT
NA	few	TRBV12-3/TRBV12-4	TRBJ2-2	CASSLRQGGTGELFF	TGTGCCAGCAGTTTAAGACAGGGAGGCACCGGGGAGCTGTTTTTT
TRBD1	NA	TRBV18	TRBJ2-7	CASSPSPGQGSYEQYF	TGTGCCAGCTCACCATCTCCGGGACAGGGCTCCTACGAGCAGTACTTC
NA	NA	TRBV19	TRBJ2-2	CASRPVRGTGELFF	TGTGCCAGTAGACCTGTGAGGGGGACCGGGGAGCTGTTTTTT
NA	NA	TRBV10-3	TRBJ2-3	CAISVGSGTDTQYF	TGTGCCATCAGTGTTGGCAGTGGCACAGATACGCAGTATTTT
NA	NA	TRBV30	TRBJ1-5	CAWSNGEVQANSNQPQHF	TGTGCCTGGAGTAATGGGGAGGTGCAGGCCAATAGCAATCAGCCCCAGCATTTT
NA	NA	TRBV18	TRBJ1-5	CASSPQNNQPQHF	TGTGCCAGCTCACCACAGAACAATCAGCCCCAGCATTTT
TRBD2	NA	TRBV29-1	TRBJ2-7	CSVETSGLYEQYF	TGCAGCGTTGAAACTAGCGGACTATACGAGCAGTACTTC
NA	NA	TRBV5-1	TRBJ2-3	CASSLGAGAIPDTQYF	TGCGCCAGCAGCTTGGGCGCCGGAGCTATTCCAGATACGCAGTATTTT
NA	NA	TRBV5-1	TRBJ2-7	CASSLGPGNYEQYF	TGCGCCAGCAGCTTGGGTCCAGGAAACTACGAGCAGTACTTC
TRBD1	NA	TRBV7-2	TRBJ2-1	CASSLRQGLEQFF	TGTGCCAGCAGCTTAAGACAGGGGTTAGAACAGTTCTTC
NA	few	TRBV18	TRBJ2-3	CASSPPNTDTQYF	TGTGCCAGCTCACCACCCAACACAGATACGCAGTATTTT
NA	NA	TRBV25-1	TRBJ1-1	CASSELGRVNTEAFF	TGTGCCAGCAGTGAATTAGGCAGGGTGAACACTGAAGCTTTCTTT
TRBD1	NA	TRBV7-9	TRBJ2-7	CASSGRQGPDGEQYF	TGTGCCAGCAGCGGACGACAGGGGCCGGACGGCGAGCAGTACTTC
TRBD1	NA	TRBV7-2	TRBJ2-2	CASSLAQGTGTGELFF	TGTGCCAGCAGCTTAGCCCAAGGGACAGGCACCGGGGAGCTGTTTTTT
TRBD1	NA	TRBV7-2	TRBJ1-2	CASSSSGGENYGYTF	TGTGCCAGCAGCTCCTCAGGGGGGGAGAACTATGGCTACACCTTC
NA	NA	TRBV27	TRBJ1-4	CASSGGPATNEKLFF	TGTGCCAGCAGTGGGGGTCCCGCAACTAATGAAAAACTGTTTTTT
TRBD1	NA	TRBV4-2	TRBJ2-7	CASSQALGQGYEQYF	TGTGCCAGCAGCCAAGCCCTCGGACAGGGCTACGAGCAGTACTTC
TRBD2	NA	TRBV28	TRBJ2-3	CASSFGLGTDTQYF	TGTGCCAGCAGTTTTGGACTAGGGACAGATACGCAGTATTTT
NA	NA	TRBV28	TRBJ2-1	CASSFAGFNEQFF	TGTGCCAGCAGTTTCGCGGGGTTCAATGAGCAGTTCTTC
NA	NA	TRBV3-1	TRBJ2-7	CASSRGRDLFSYEQYF	TGTGCCAGCAGCCGAGGCCGGGACCTATTTTCCTACGAGCAGTACTTC
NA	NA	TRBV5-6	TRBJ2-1	CASSRPPGEQFF	TGTGCCAGCAGCCGGCCCCCGGGTGAGCAGTTCTTC
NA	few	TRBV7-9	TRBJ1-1	CASSLTSNTEAFF	TGTGCCAGCAGCTTAACGTCGAACACTGAAGCTTTCTTT
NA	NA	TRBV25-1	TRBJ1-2	CASSESGGGGYTF	TGTGCCAGCAGTGAAAGCGGGGGGGGAGGCTACACCTTC
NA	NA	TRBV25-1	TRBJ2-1	CASSDLGRGAYNEQFF	TGTGCCAGCAGTGATCTGGGCAGGGGGGCCTACAATGAGCAGTTCTTC
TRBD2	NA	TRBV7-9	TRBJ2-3	CASSSPVTSGRASDTQYF	TGTGCCAGCAGCTCCCCCGTGACTAGCGGGAGGGCCTCAGATACGCAGTATTTT
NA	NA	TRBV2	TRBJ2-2	CASSGPNTNTGELFF	TGTGCCAGCAGCGGCCCCAACACGAACACCGGGGAGCTGTTTTTT
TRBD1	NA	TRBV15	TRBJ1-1	CATSTRQGLITEAFF	TGTGCCACCAGCACCCGACAGGGGTTGATCACTGAAGCTTTCTTT
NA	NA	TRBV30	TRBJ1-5	CAWSVLGGQPQHF	TGTGCCTGGAGTGTACTGGGGGGCCAGCCCCAGCATTTT
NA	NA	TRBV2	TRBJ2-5	CASQPEVQETQYF	TGTGCCAGTCAACCGGAAGTTCAGGAGACCCAGTACTTC
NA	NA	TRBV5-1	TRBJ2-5	CASSLVSGRETQYF	TGCGCCAGCAGCTTGGTATCCGGTCGGGAGACCCAGTACTTC
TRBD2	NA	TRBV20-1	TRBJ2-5	CSVPGAGGPVGKETQYF	TGCAGTGTCCCGGGGGCGGGAGGGCCGGTGGGGAAAGAGACCCAGTACTTC
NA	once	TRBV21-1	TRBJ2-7	CASSKGGTPHSYEQYF	TGTGCCAGCAGCAAAGGGGGGACTCCACACTCCTACGAGCAGTACTTC
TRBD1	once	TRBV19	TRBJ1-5	CASGQGHSNQPQHF	TGTGCCAGTGGACAGGGGCATAGCAATCAGCCCCAGCATTTT
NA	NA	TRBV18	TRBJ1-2	CASSPENIGSGYTF	TGTGCCAGCTCACCGGAAAATATCGGTTCGGGCTACACCTTC